The T cell receptor beta chain under discussion was sequenced for a study of blood T cell repertoires in COVID-19. In the study overall: In each case, the material was cDNA or gDNA derived from T cells, B-cell-depleted T cells, or PBMCs.

Clones were sequenced by immunoSEQ multiplex PCR, and TCRdb holds only the in-frame ones, with some missing. This sample has more than 300,000 clones, with just over 85% found just once. The sample taken for sequencing was PBMCs or T cells enriched from blood (not recorded which). The TCR originated in a man aged 30 to 39 who had recovered from COVID-19.

The CDR3 here is CASSVDSGAGETQYF. CDR3 nucleotides: TGTGCCAGCAGCGTAGATTCTGGGGCCGGAGAGACCCAGTACTTC. This chain joins TRBV9 and TRBJ2-5, with a possible D match to TRBD1 (5 bases). Germline V gives CDR1 SGDLS, CDR2 YYNGEE. V lost 0 bases to trimming and J lost 4 bases, with 13 bases between them. The CDR3 runs 15 residues.